This T cell receptor beta chain was sequenced for a study of regulatory T cells in long-lasting Graves disease. General study findings and limits: Persistent disease was associated with favored TRBV28 usage and with favored use of TRBJ1-2 and TRBJ2-5.

This clonotype has only a few counts. What it binds is unknown. Per the germline V gene, CDR1 is SGHKS and CDR2 is YYEKEE (reference sequence). This CDR3 comprises 14 residues. J lost 9 bases, V lost 0 bases, and 5 bases had no gene match. Construction of the TCR beta libraries employed iRepertoire HTBI primers in conjunction with Arm-PCR of CDR3 regions. TCRdb reprocessed the multiplex PCR reads via MiXCR and lists one record per CDR3 protein. The sample yields 400,000 to 600,000 distinct CDR3 sequences, about a fifth seen once. Time point: persistent/refractory GD, antithyroid drugs over 5 years with positive TRAb. Researchers made the TCR library from RNA that was extracted from PBMCs.

The rearrangement joins TRBV5-5 to TRBJ2-4; TRBD1 agrees at 8 bases. The receptor was derived from a female donor with Graves disease. Material: peripheral blood mononuclear cells (PBMCs), obtained when the disease was refractory, from a patient treated with antithyroid drugs. CDR3 region: CASSLGQGIGIQYF. The CDR3 DNA reads as TGTGCCAGCAGCTTGGGACAGGGGATCGGCATTCAGTACTTC.